This TCR beta chain emerged from a study of T-cell memory formation after mild COVID-19. Germline V gene lookup returns CDR1 SGHVS and CDR2 FQNEAQ. V gave up 2 bases and J gave up 10 bases; unmatched junction bases: 5. CDR3 length equals 13 residues. This clonotype was seen a handful of times. 5'RACE with constant-segment primers yielded barcoded, UMI-tagged TCR alpha and TCR beta cDNA libraries. A single record per CDR3 protein comes from TCRdb applying MiXCR to the 5' RACE reads. Found here are over 400,000 distinct CDR3 sequences, more than 20% of them singletons; the top ten hold around 12%. Material: PBMCs or a T cell subset sorted from them (not recorded which). This receptor was obtained from an adult woman who had mild COVID-19 (a few samples of this study predate the infection). Cell type and time point are not known. The genes are TRBV7-8 and TRBJ2-1; 7 bases map to TRBD2. DNA for the CDR3: TGTGCCAGCAGCTTATCCGTCGGGGGGGAGCAGTTCTTC. This encodes CASSLSVGGEQFF.